The 3 T cell receptor beta chains reported below all come from one sample, sequenced in a study of blood T cell repertoires in COVID-19. TCRdb keeps only in-frame clones here, not all; method: immunoSEQ multiplex PCR. This sample carries around 30,000 clones, approximately 86% of them seen once, and the ten largest clones take roughly 6%. The sample taken for sequencing was peripheral blood. All receptors derive from a woman of 80 years or more with active or convalescent COVID-19.

V usage is TRBV5-1 and J usage is TRBJ2-3, with 14 nucleotides matching TRBD2. This CDR3 is built from 16 residues. The junction had 6 bases not matched to a gene; V was cut back by 4 bases and J by 5 bases. The germline gives CDR1 SGHRS, CDR2 YFSETQ. The CDR3 sequence: CASSPGLAGGRDTQYF. In nucleotides, the CDR3 is TGCGCCAGCAGCCCTGGACTAGCGGGGGGCCGAGATACGCAGTATTTT.

The rearrangement links TRBV5-1 to TRBJ1-5; TRBD1 agrees at 8 bases. The CDR3 spans 16 residues. Germline V lookup: CDR1 SGHRS, CDR2 YFSETQ. The V and J ends lost 2 bases and 7 bases, in that order; junction bases with no gene match: 11. The CDR3 DNA sequence: TGCGCCAGCAGCTTAGTGACCGGACAGGGCTGGCAGCCCCAGCATTTT. The encoded protein is CASSLVTGQGWQPQHF.

This clone has just a few counts. CDR3 sequence: CASRPSGRNTGELFF. The CDR3 nucleotides read TGTGCCAGTAGACCTAGCGGGAGGAACACCGGGGAGCTGTTTTTT. V gene TRBV19 combines with J gene TRBJ2-2; 10 bases match TRBD2. Unmatched junction bases numbered 2, after V lost 6 bases and J lost 1 base. Germline CDR1 reads LNHDA; CDR2 reads SQIVND (reference sequence). The CDR3 is made up of 15 amino acids.